The subject of this entry is one T cell receptor beta chain. The data originate from a study of blood T cell repertoires in COVID-19. Study-level information: Samples came from the United States, Italy and Spain, spanning acute and convalescent COVID-19.

Profiling relied on immunoSEQ multiplex PCR, and the TCRdb table lists in-frame clones only, not all of them. Of 100,000 to 150,000 clones in the sample, 75% to 90% were seen once. Germline V gene data show CDR1 as ENHRY and CDR2 as SYGVKD. V shed 3 bases, J shed 8 bases, and the junction held 11 bases outside the gene matches. CDR3 length: 16 amino acids. The source is a man between 65 and 85 years old with active or convalescent COVID-19. The chain joins TRBV10-3 to TRBJ1-3; the match to TRBD1 covers 9 bases. The specimen sequenced was peripheral blood. The CDR3 spells CAISDSDRGVLDTIYF. CDR3 coding DNA: TGTGCCATCAGTGACTCGGACAGGGGCGTCTTAGACACCATATATTTT.